This TCR beta chain was identified during a study of CD8+CD57+ T cells in acquired aplastic anemia. Looked up from germline, CDR1 is SGDLS and CDR2 is YYNGEE. There are 15 residues in the CDR3. V lost 0 bases, J lost 2 bases, and 12 bases lay in between. Whoever was chosen for sequencing had shown CD8+CD57+ cell expansion by flow cytometry. Genomic DNA provided the template from which TCR beta VDJ and CDR3 profiles were obtained. TCRdb used MiXCR to reprocess the reads, holding one entry per CDR3 protein. The sample carries just over 200,000 distinct CDR3 sequences, over 55% recorded once. This chain joins TRBV9 and TRBJ2-7; D unresolved. The sequence derives from a human donor with aplastic anemia. Source material: sorted CD4+, CD8+, or CD8+CD57+ T cells (not recorded which) from PBMCs. Written as DNA, the CDR3 is TGTGCCAGCAGCGTAGAAGTGGACCCCGCCTACGAGCAGTACTTC. Translation gives CASSVEVDPAYEQYF.